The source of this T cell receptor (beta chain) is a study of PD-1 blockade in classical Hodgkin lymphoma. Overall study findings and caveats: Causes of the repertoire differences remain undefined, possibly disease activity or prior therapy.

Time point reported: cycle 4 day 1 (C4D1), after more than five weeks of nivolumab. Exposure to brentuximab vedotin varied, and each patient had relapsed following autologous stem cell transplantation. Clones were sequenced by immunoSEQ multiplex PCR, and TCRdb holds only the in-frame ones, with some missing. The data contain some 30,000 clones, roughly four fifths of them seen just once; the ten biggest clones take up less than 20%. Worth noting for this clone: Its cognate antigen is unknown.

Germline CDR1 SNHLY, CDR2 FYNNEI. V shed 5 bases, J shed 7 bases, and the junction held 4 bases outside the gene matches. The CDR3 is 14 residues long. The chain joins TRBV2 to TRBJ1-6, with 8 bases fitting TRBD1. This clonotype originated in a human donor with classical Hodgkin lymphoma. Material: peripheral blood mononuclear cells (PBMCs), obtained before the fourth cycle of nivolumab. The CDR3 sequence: CASSNGQGNSPLHF. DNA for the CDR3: TGTGCCAGCAGTAACGGACAGGGAAATTCACCCCTCCACTTT.